This paragraph covers one T cell receptor beta chain sequence. The target antigen is unknown. In the source study's methods: A productive frequency of 2.59 x 10-5 was the lowest detectable. Clones were sequenced by immunoSEQ multiplex PCR, and TCRdb holds only the in-frame ones, with some missing. That table supplies the V and J calls and clone size; D and trimming were determined from the DNA. Found here are more than 40,000 clones, about 86% of them singletons; the top ten hold about 0.33%. Germline values: CDR1 WSHSY, CDR2 SAAADI. V lost 0 bases to trimming and J lost 5 bases, with 10 bases between them. The CDR3 is 14 amino acids. This record belongs to a study of STAT5B mutations in CD4+ large granular lymphocyte leukemia. Study results and limitations: Patient CD4-sorted repertoires looked more clonal than healthy CD4+ repertoires, even without putative leukemic clones. Compared with healthy controls (2/35), patient top clones favored TRBV06 (8/27).

The chain uses TRBV10-2 and TRBJ2-5; no clear D. Source material: CD4+ T cells from blood buffy coats. This TCR came from a human donor in good health. CDR3 region: CASSESWHKETQYF. The CDR3 DNA follows: TGCGCCAGCAGTGAGTCGTGGCATAAGGAGACCCAGTACTTC.